This entry lists 32 T cell receptor beta chains sequenced from one sample in a study of glioma-infiltrating T cells after dendritic cell vaccination. Method: immunoSEQ multiplex PCR; TCRdb's copy keeps in-frame clones and lacks some. The sample contains over 90,000 clones, over 80% of which appear only once. Time point specified: after dendritic cell vaccination, including at tumor progression/relapse. The sequences come from blood, collected after dendritic cell vaccination. The receptors shown here come from a human donor with glioblastoma.

This chain links TRBV6-5 with TRBJ2-5, with 13 bases aligning to TRBD2. CDR3 length: 13 residues. From germline, CDR1 is MNHEY and CDR2 SVGAGI. The trim removed 10 bases at V and 7 bases at J, leaving 6 bases unmatched. CDR3 nucleotides: TGTGCCACCGGGACTAGCGGGACCGGGACCCAGTACTTC. This gives the protein CATGTSGTGTQYF.

The genes are TRBV28 and TRBJ2-7; unclear D gene. Trimming stripped 3 bases from V and 2 bases from J, with 8 bases between. In germline, CDR1 is MDHEN, CDR2 SYDVKM. The CDR3 has 13 residues. CDR3 sequence: CASSFIYTYEQYF. The CDR3 DNA sequence: TGTGCCAGCAGTTTCATCTATACCTACGAGCAGTACTTC. Using reference TRBV28 and TRBJ2-7 for the parts outside the CDR3, the full variable domain is DVKVTQSSRYLVKRTGEKVFLECVQDMDHENMFWYRQDPGLGLRLIYFSYDVKMKEKGDIPEGYSVSREKKERFSLILESASTNQTSMYLCASSFIYTYEQYFGPGTRLTVT.

The rearrangement uses TRBV6-5 and TRBJ2-7; 7 positions match TRBD1. The germline CDR1 and CDR2 sequences are MNHEY and SVGAGI. The length of the CDR3 is 16 residues. The J segment lost 2 bases and the V segment lost 4 bases, leaving 11 bases of the junction unmatched. Here the CDR3 DNA reads TGTGCCAGCAGTTCACACGCCACAGGGGTAACCTACGAGCAGTACTTC. It translates to CASSSHATGVTYEQYF.

The gene calls are TRBV30 and TRBJ1-4; weak D call: TRBD1 (6 bases). The CDR3 extends over 15 amino acids. V was shortened by 3 bases and J by 4 bases, with 15 bases between the two germline ends. Germline V lookup: CDR1 GTSNPN, CDR2 SVGIG (reference sequence). The CDR3 spells CAWRRRTDLNEKLFF. The CDR3 DNA follows: TGTGCCTGGAGACGTCGGACAGACCTTAATGAAAAACTGTTTTTT.

V gene TRBV27 combines with J gene TRBJ2-7; 8 bases fit TRBD1. This CDR3 has 16 amino acids. Germline V lookup: CDR1 MNHEY, CDR2 SMNVEV (reference sequence). The V gene end was trimmed by 8 bases and the J gene end by 6 bases; junction bases not matched to a gene: 18. As DNA, the CDR3 is TGTGCCAGCCGCGCTCTCCTTGGGGCAGGGGGCATCGAGCAGTACTTC. Encoded protein: CASRALLGAGGIEQYF.

This chain joins TRBV30 and TRBJ2-3; TRBD2 might be the D (5 bases). V was trimmed by 0 bases and J by 2 bases, leaving 15 bases between them. Germline CDR1 is GTSNPN and CDR2 is SVGIG (reference sequence). The CDR3 extends over 16 amino acids. CDR3 residues: CAWSVLNGEITDTQYF. CDR3 DNA: TGTGCCTGGAGTGTACTCAACGGGGAAATCACAGATACGCAGTATTTT.

The chain employs TRBV19 and TRBJ1-2; 8 bases fit TRBD1. The V gene's germline CDR1 is LNHDA and CDR2 SQIVND (reference sequence). V lost 5 bases to trimming and J lost 4 bases; unmatched junction nucleotides: 6. The CDR3 covers 14 residues. The CDR3 DNA is TGTGCCAGTAGTTTAAGGGGACAGGCCTATGGCTACACCTTC. Its translation: CASSLRGQAYGYTF.

V is TRBV10-1 and J is TRBJ2-7; 12 bases line up with TRBD2. Germline CDR1 WNHNN, CDR2 SYGVQD (reference sequence). This CDR3 has 16 amino acids. Trimming cost V 7 bases and J 1 base; bases outside gene matches: 8. For the CDR3, the DNA is TGCGCCAGCATTCTAGCGGGAGGGCCCTCATCCTACGAGCAGTACTTC. Protein sequence: CASILAGGPSSYEQYF.

The chain is built from TRBV6-5 and TRBJ2-2, with D unresolved. The CDR3 runs to 12 residues. CDR1 MNHEY and CDR2 SVGAGI come from the germline V gene. V gave up 0 bases and J gave up 8 bases, with 4 bases separating them. The CDR3 DNA sequence: TGTGCCAGCAGTTACTCGACAGGGGAGCTGTTTTTT. Protein product: CASSYSTGELFF.

DNA for the CDR3: TGTGCCAGCAGCCCATCTGGACAGGGCCATGAAAAACTGTTTTTT. Its protein product is CASSPSGQGHEKLFF. V and J are TRBV7-9 and TRBJ1-4; 8 positions agree with TRBD1. The length of the CDR3 is 15 residues. The germline gives CDR1 SEHNR, CDR2 FQNEAQ (reference sequence). Trimming cost V 5 bases and J 6 bases; bases outside gene matches: 8.

The chain couples TRBV2 to TRBJ1-1; possible D gene TRBD1, 5 bases. The CDR3 contains 14 residues. The germline gives CDR1 SNHLY, CDR2 FYNNEI. Trimming removed 2 bases at V and 1 base at J, with 8 bases between. The CDR3 is CASSEQGGNTEAFF. The CDR3, as DNA: TGTGCCAGCAGTGAACAGGGAGGGAACACTGAAGCTTTCTTT.

The chain has TRBV19 and TRBJ1-5; a possible D gene is TRBD1 (6 bases). The CDR3 runs 15 residues. Germline V gene sequence: CDR1 LNHDA, CDR2 SQIVND (reference sequence). The ends were cut back, 5 bases at V and 2 bases at J, with 13 bases in the middle. This CDR3 is CASSQGFYGNQPQHF. The CDR3 DNA reads TGTGCCAGTAGTCAGGGGTTTTATGGCAATCAGCCCCAGCATTTT.

This clone showed up just a few times. The rearrangement links TRBV28 to TRBJ1-2, with 9 bases aligning to TRBD1. This CDR3 region has 14 residues. The V gene's germline CDR1 is MDHEN and CDR2 SYDVKM. V lost 6 bases and J lost 0; bases outside the gene matches: 2. The CDR3 DNA is TGTGCCAGCAGACAGGGGGCAGCTAACTATGGCTACACCTTC. This encodes CASRQGAANYGYTF.

The chain links TRBV27 to TRBJ1-5; D might be TRBD1 (6 bases). Per the germline V gene, CDR1 is MNHEY and CDR2 is SMNVEV (reference sequence). Trimming cost V 3 bases and J 3 bases, with 9 bases left between them. CDR3 length: 14 amino acids. CDR3 loop: CASSLAGDNQPQHF. CDR3 bases: TGTGCCAGCAGTTTGGCAGGGGACAATCAGCCCCAGCATTTT.

V is TRBV4-2 and J is TRBJ1-2; TRBD1 matches at 7 bases. Trimming at V came to 5 bases and at J to 4 bases, leaving 7 bases not matched to a gene. Germline V gene data show CDR1 as LGHNA and CDR2 as YNFKEQ. This CDR3 is 14 amino acids long. This chain's CDR3 is CASSNRDRPYGYTF. Here the CDR3 DNA reads TGTGCCAGCAGCAACCGGGACAGACCCTATGGCTACACCTTC.

The chain recombines TRBV9 with TRBJ2-7, with 7 bases matching TRBD2. J lost 5 bases, V lost 0 bases, and 5 bases had no gene match. CDR1 SGDLS and CDR2 YYNGEE come from the germline V gene. The CDR3 loop spans 14 amino acids. The CDR3 DNA is TGTGCCAGCAGCGTAGATCCACTAGCGCACGAGCAGTACTTC. Encoded protein: CASSVDPLAHEQYF.

The chain employs TRBV12-5 and TRBJ2-7, with 7 bases matching TRBD1. J lost 3 bases, V lost 5 bases, and 10 bases had no gene match. Germline V gene data show CDR1 as LGHNT and CDR2 as FRNRAP. This CDR3 region has 15 residues. Here the CDR3 DNA reads TGTGCTAGTGGTCTTCAACAGGGGCCCATCTACGAGCAGTACTTC. Translated: CASGLQQGPIYEQYF.

The chain links TRBV27 to TRBJ2-3, with TRBD2 identical over 7 bases. The CDR3 is made up of 17 amino acids. Germline-derived CDR1 and CDR2 are MNHEY and SMNVEV (reference sequence). Trimming at V came to 6 bases and at J to 0 bases, leaving 12 bases not matched to a gene. This CDR3 is CASSLMGGGPSTDTQYF. The CDR3 region has the DNA TGTGCCAGCAGCCTCATGGGCGGGGGACCTAGCACAGATACGCAGTATTTT.

The chain links TRBV7-8 to TRBJ1-1, with TRBD1 matching over 8 bases. The CDR3 sequence is 16 residues long. Germline V gives CDR1 SGHVS, CDR2 FQNEAQ. With V trimmed by 1 base and J by 4 bases, 8 bases remained unmatched. The CDR3 region has the DNA TGTGCCAGCAGCTTAGGGCAGGGGGCACGGGGCACTGAAGCTTTCTTT. Its protein is CASSLGQGARGTEAFF.

The CDR3 DNA reads as TGTGCCAGCAGTTCCGGACTAGCGGTCCAGTACTTC. As protein: CASSSGLAVQYF. The chain recombines TRBV28 with TRBJ2-4, with 10 nucleotides matching TRBD2. The V and J ends lost 4 bases and 13 bases, in that order; junction bases with no gene match: 4. The CDR3 sequence is 12 residues long. The germline V gene has CDR1 MDHEN and CDR2 SYDVKM.

The J gene is TRBJ2-4, the V gene TRBV4-2, with 9 bases that match TRBD1. The CDR3 sequence is 16 residues long. Per the germline V gene, CDR1 is LGHNA and CDR2 is YNFKEQ. V lost 1 base, J lost 8 bases, and 9 bases stayed unmatched. CDR3 loop: CASSQGSGQGGDIQYF. CDR3 sequence (DNA): TGTGCCAGCAGCCAAGGATCGGGACAGGGTGGGGACATTCAGTACTTC.

This chain links TRBV20-1 with TRBJ2-7; D possibly corresponds to TRBD1 (6 bases). The V and J ends lost 5 bases and 5 bases respectively, with 10 bases between them. Germline CDR1 is DFQATT and CDR2 is SNEGSKA (reference sequence). The CDR3 runs 11 residues. Here the CDR3 DNA reads TGCAGTGCTTACAGGGCCCACGAGCAGTACTTC. Residues: CSAYRAHEQYF.

The chain recombines TRBV5-5 with TRBJ1-2; D unclear. The germline gives CDR1 SGHKS, CDR2 YYEKEE (reference sequence). Trimming cost V 2 bases and J 3 bases, with 8 bases left between them. This CDR3 has 13 amino acids. CDR3 DNA sequence: TGTGCCAGCAGCTTAATCCGGGACTATGGCTACACCTTC. Translated: CASSLIRDYGYTF.

This clone was detected only once. This chain joins TRBV6-1 and TRBJ2-1; 9 bases map to TRBD1. V dropped 8 bases and J dropped 6; count of bases not matched to a gene: 11. CDR1 and CDR2 (germline): MNHNS, SASEGT. This CDR3 is built from 15 residues. The CDR3 DNA reads as TGTGCCAGCGGGGGGAGGGGACAGGGCGGCAATGAGCAGTTCTTC. Translated, it gives CASGGRGQGGNEQFF.

The rearrangement uses TRBV30 and TRBJ2-3; the match to TRBD1 covers 8 bases. V shed 0 bases, J shed 4 bases, and the junction held 3 bases outside the gene matches. CDR1 is GTSNPN and CDR2 is SVGIG in the germline V gene (reference sequence). The CDR3 sequence is 14 residues long. The CDR3 DNA reads as TGTGCCTGGAGTGTACAGGGGGGAGCAGATACGCAGTATTTT. Translated, it gives CAWSVQGGADTQYF.

The chain has TRBV28 and TRBJ2-7, with D maybe TRBD1 (6 bases). V lost 8 bases and J lost 3, with 14 bases in between. The CDR3 is made up of 13 amino acids. The germline gives CDR1 MDHEN, CDR2 SYDVKM. This CDR3 reads CASGGTQGYEQYF. DNA for the CDR3: TGTGCCAGCGGGGGAACACAGGGCTACGAGCAGTACTTC.

In its sample, this clone was seen once. V and J are TRBV2 and TRBJ1-2; D may be TRBD1 (6 bases). Trimming removed 4 bases at V and 8 bases at J, with 14 bases between. The germline V gene encodes CDR1 SNHLY and CDR2 FYNNEI. This CDR3 has 13 amino acids. In DNA, the CDR3 is TGTGCCAGCAGTGCGACAGGTTTTGGCGGCTACACCTTC. It specifies CASSATGFGGYTF. The entire variable domain, with the rest obtained from reference TRBV2 and TRBJ1-2, is as follows: EPEVTQTPSHQVTQMGQEVILRCVPISNHLYFYWYRQILGQKVEFLVSFYNNEISEKSEIFDDQFSVERPDGSNFTLKIRSTKLEDSAMYFCASSATGFGGYTFGSGTRLTVV.

This sequence joins TRBV9 and TRBJ2-7; TRBD1 aligns across 12 bases. The CDR3 has 14 residues. The V segment lost 4 bases and the J segment 7 bases; nucleotides outside the gene matches: 6. Germline lookup yields CDR1 SGDLS and CDR2 YYNGEE. The CDR3 region is CASSFRDRGREQYF. The CDR3 DNA reads as TGTGCCAGCAGCTTCAGGGACAGGGGGCGTGAGCAGTACTTC.

The rearrangement joins TRBV28 to TRBJ1-2; D is uncertain. The V end lost 2 bases, the J end lost 4 bases, and 5 bases lay between the germline ends. The CDR3 is 12 residues long. Germline-derived CDR1 and CDR2 are MDHEN and SYDVKM. The chain's CDR3 is CASSLRSYGYTF. DNA of the CDR3: TGTGCCAGCAGTTTACGGAGCTATGGCTACACCTTC.

The genes are TRBV19 and TRBJ1-5; possible D gene TRBD1, 5 bases. CDR1 and CDR2 from the germline V gene are LNHDA and SQIVND (reference sequence). The CDR3 runs 12 residues. V was cut by 5 bases and J by 4 bases, with 6 bases left in between. The CDR3 coding sequence is TGTGCCAGTAGTTACAGGAATCAGCCCCAGCATTTT. It encodes CASSYRNQPQHF.

The genes are TRBV9 and TRBJ2-3; D unresolved. V was trimmed by 3 bases and J by 2 bases, leaving 13 bases between them. The CDR3 is 15 residues long. The germline V gene has CDR1 SGDLS and CDR2 YYNGEE. The CDR3 DNA reads as TGTGCCAGCAGCGCGGGTGGAACAAACACAGATACGCAGTATTTT. It translates to CASSAGGTNTDTQYF.

This chain links TRBV2 with TRBJ1-1, with D hard to call. V lost 4 bases and J 5 bases, leaving 11 bases between the germline ends. Looked up from germline, CDR1 is SNHLY and CDR2 is FYNNEI. This CDR3 spans 13 amino acids. The CDR3 here is CASSGGRETEAFF. In nucleotides, the CDR3 is TGTGCCAGCAGTGGTGGACGGGAGACTGAAGCTTTCTTT.